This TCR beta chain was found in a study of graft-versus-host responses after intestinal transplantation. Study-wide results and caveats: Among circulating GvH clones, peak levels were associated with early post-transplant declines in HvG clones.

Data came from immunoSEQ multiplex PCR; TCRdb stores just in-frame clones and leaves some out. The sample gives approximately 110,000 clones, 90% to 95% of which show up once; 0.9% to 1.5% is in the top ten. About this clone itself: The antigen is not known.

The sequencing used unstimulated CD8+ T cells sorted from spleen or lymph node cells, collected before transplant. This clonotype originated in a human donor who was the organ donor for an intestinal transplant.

CDR3 in amino acids: CASSATLRNTEAFF. The CDR3 nucleotides are TGTGCCAGTAGTGCGACCCTCCGGAACACTGAAGCTTTCTTT. This chain uses TRBV19 with TRBJ1-1, with D unclear. Trimming pared 5 bases from V and 1 base from J, leaving 11 bases between. CDR3 size: 14 residues. The germline V gene has CDR1 LNHDA and CDR2 SQIVND (reference sequence).